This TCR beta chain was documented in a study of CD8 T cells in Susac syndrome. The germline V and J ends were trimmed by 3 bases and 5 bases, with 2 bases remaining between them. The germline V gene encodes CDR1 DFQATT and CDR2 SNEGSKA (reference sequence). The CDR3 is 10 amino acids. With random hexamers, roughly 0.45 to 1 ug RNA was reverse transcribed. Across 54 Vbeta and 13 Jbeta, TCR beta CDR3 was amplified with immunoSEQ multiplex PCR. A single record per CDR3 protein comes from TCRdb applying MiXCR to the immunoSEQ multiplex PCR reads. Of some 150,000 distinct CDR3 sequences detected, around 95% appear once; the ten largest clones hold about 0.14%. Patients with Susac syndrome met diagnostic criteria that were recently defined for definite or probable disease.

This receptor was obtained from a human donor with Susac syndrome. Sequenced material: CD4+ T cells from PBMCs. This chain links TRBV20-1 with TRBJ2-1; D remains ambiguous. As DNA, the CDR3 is TGCAGTGCTAGCGACAATGAGCAGTTCTTC. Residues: CSASDNEQFF.